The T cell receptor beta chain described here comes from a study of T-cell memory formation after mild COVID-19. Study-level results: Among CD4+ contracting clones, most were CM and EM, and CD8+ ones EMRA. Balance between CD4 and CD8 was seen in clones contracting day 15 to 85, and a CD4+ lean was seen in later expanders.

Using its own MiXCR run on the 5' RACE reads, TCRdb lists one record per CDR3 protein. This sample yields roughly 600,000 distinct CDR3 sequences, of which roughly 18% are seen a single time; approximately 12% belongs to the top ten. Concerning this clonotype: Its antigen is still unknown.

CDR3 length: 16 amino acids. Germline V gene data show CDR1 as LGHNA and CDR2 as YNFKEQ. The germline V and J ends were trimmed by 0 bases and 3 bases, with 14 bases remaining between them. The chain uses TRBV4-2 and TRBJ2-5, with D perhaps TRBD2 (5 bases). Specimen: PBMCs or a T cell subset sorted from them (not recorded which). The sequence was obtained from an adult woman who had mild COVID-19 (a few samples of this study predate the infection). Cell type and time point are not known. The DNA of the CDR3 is TGTGCCAGCAGCCAAGAAGCGGCTAGCTGGAAAGAGACCCAGTACTTC. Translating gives CASSQEAASWKETQYF.